Shown below are 8 T cell receptor beta chains from a single sample sequenced in a study of T cell responses to AZD1222 COVID-19 vaccine. Libraries were prepared by immunoSEQ multiplex PCR; TCRdb keeps only in-frame clonotypes and omits some of them. The table shows about 140,000 clones, with about nine tenths occurring only once. Sample: peripheral blood, taken on day 0 of AZD1222 vaccination. These receptors were collected from an adult in good health.

The rearrangement joins TRBV13 to TRBJ2-1, with TRBD2 identical over 12 bases. This CDR3 contains 15 residues. The junction had 6 bases not matched to a gene; V was cut back by 5 bases and J by 7 bases. Looked up from germline, CDR1 is PRHDT and CDR2 is FYEKMQ (reference sequence). The CDR3: CASSPRLAGDNEQFF. CDR3 in DNA: TGTGCCAGCAGCCCCCGACTAGCGGGAGATAATGAGCAGTTCTTC.

This chain uses TRBV9 with TRBJ2-1; D gene ambiguous. The CDR3 runs 14 residues. Germline V CDR1 and CDR2: SGDLS, YYNGEE. V lost 0 bases and J lost 3, with 7 bases in between. The CDR3 loop reads CASSVERYYNEQFF. Written as DNA, the CDR3 is TGTGCCAGCAGCGTAGAGAGATACTACAATGAGCAGTTCTTC.

This clone was seen just once. The chain has TRBV24-1 and TRBJ1-4; no clear D gene. V was trimmed by 7 bases and J by 2 bases, leaving 10 bases between them. The CDR3 length is 14 residues. Germline CDR1 is KGHDR and CDR2 is SFDVKD. For the CDR3, the DNA is TGTGCCACCAGACAATTATCGACTAATGAAAAACTGTTTTTT. Protein: CATRQLSTNEKLFF.

The chain employs TRBV6-2 or TRBV6-3 and TRBJ1-5; 7 bases align to TRBD1. With 0 bases clipped from V and 7 bases from J, the junction kept 6 bases outside the gene matches. Germline assignment: CDR1 MNHEY and CDR2 SVGEGT. The CDR3 runs 15 residues. Here the CDR3 reads CASSYSMTGRQPQHF. CDR3 coding DNA: TGTGCCAGCAGTTACTCGATGACAGGGCGGCAGCCCCAGCATTTT.

The chain has TRBV11-3 and TRBJ2-7, with TRBD1 matching over 8 bases. V dropped 5 bases and J dropped 6; count of bases not matched to a gene: 6. The germline gives CDR1 SGHNT, CDR2 YENEEA. This CDR3 is built from 13 residues. The CDR3 DNA is TGTGCCAGCAGCCTGACAGGGGACGGCGAGCAGTACTTC. Translation gives CASSLTGDGEQYF.

This chain uses TRBV19 with TRBJ2-7; 7 nucleotides line up with TRBD1. CDR1 is LNHDA and CDR2 is SQIVND in the germline V gene (reference sequence). The CDR3 is made up of 13 amino acids. J was trimmed by 2 bases and V by 8 bases; bases with no gene match: 6. CDR3 DNA: TGTGCCAGTGCCAGGGACAGAACCTACGAGCAGTACTTC. It codes for CASARDRTYEQYF. Full variable domain (rest looked up from reference TRBV19 and TRBJ2-7): DGGITQSPKYLFRKEGQNVTLSCEQNLNHDAMYWYRQDPGQGLRLIYYSQIVNDFQKGDIAEGYSVSREKKESFPLTVTSAQKNPTAFYLCASARDRTYEQYFGPGTRLTVT.

V usage is TRBV10-3 and J usage is TRBJ2-7, with D perhaps matching TRBD1 (6 bases). CDR1 is ENHRY, CDR2 SYGVKD, per germline. V shed 3 bases and J shed 1 base, with 10 bases lying between them. CDR3 size: 14 residues. CDR3 DNA: TGTGCCATCAGTGATTTGGACAGATCCTACGAGCAGTACTTC. Its translation is CAISDLDRSYEQYF.

The CDR3: CASSGTGTGVTEAFF. Here the CDR3 DNA reads TGTGCCAGCAGTGGGACCGGGACAGGGGTCACTGAAGCTTTCTTT. This chain joins TRBV2 and TRBJ1-1, with TRBD1 matching over 10 bases. The CDR3 runs to 15 residues. The germline CDR1 and CDR2 sequences are SNHLY and FYNNEI. V was clipped by 4 bases and J by 4 bases; unmatched bases: 6.